A single T cell receptor (beta chain) is shown here with its context. The sample originates from a study of blood T cell repertoires in COVID-19. Across the whole study: COVID-19 samples from acute and convalescent phases originated in the United States, Italy and Spain. PBMCs, B-cell-depleted T cells, or T cells were the source of the cDNA or gDNA that made up the material.

This CDR3 has 16 amino acids. Germline loops: CDR1 SGDLS, CDR2 YYNGEE. V lost 0 bases to trimming and J lost 5 bases, with 17 bases between them. Study processing details: Reference gene primers were amplified, and this amplification served to estimate nucleated cell counts. Method: immunoSEQ multiplex PCR; TCRdb's copy keeps in-frame clones and lacks some. V and J calls and clone size are as listed in that table; D and trimming were resolved from the DNA. The sample shows about 130,000 clones, roughly 83% of them seen only once. The clonotype comes from a man in his fifties or sixties with acute or convalescent COVID-19. Sequencing used peripheral blood. This sequence joins TRBV9 and TRBJ2-5; tentative D call: TRBD2 (6 bases). The CDR3 nucleotides read TGTGCCAGCAGCGTAGCGGGCGGGGCGGCTGGGGAGACCCAGTACTTC. Protein: CASSVAGGAAGETQYF.